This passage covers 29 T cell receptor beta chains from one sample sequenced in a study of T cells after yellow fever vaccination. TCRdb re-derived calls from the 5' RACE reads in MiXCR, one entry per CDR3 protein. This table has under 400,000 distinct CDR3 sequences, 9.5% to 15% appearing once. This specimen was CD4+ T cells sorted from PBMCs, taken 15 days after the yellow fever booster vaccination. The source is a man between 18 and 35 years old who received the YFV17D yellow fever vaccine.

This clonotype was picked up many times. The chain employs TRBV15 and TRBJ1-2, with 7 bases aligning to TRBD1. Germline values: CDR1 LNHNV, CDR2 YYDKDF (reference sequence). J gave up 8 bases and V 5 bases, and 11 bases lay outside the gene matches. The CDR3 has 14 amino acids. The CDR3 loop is CATSARQGLWGYTF. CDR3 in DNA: TGTGCCACCAGCGCCCGACAGGGCCTGTGGGGCTACACCTTC.

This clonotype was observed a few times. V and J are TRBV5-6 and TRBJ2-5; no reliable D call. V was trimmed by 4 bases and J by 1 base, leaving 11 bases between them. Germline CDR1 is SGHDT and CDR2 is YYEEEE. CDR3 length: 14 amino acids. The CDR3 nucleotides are TGTGCCAGCAGCCCACGGCCCTTCCAAGAGACCCAGTACTTC. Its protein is CASSPRPFQETQYF.

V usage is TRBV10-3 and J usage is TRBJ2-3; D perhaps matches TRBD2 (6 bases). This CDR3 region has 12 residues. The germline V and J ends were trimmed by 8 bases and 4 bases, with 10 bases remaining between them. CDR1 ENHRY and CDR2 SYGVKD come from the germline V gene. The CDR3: CAISSGADTQYF. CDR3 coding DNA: TGTGCCATCTCGTCGGGGGCAGATACGCAGTATTTT.

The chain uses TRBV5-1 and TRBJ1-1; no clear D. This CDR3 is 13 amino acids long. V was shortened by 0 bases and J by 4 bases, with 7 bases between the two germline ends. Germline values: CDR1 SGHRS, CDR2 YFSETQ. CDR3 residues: CASSLVARTEAFF. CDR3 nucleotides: TGCGCCAGCAGCTTGGTAGCCCGCACTGAAGCTTTCTTT.

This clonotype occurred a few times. CDR3 bases: TGCGCCAGCAGCTACCAGGGGAATGAGCAGTTCTTC. Protein sequence: CASSYQGNEQFF. This chain uses TRBV5-1 with TRBJ2-1; D is perhaps TRBD1 (6 bases). The ends were cut back, 3 bases at V and 7 bases at J, with 8 bases in the middle. This CDR3 comprises 12 residues. Per germline, CDR1 SGHRS and CDR2 YFSETQ.

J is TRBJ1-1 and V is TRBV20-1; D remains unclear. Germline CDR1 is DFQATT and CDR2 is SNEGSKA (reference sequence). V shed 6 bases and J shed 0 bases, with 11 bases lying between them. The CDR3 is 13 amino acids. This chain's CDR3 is CSARTPVNTEAFF. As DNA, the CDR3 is TGCAGTGCGCGCACGCCGGTGAACACTGAAGCTTTCTTT.

The CDR3 nucleotides are TGTGCCAGCAGCTTATTACCCGAAGAGACCCAGTACTTC. Protein product: CASSLLPEETQYF. The chain combines TRBV7-3 with TRBJ2-5; D not certain. The CDR3 extends over 13 amino acids. The ends were cut back, 2 bases at V and 3 bases at J, with 7 bases in the middle. The germline CDR1 and CDR2 sequences are SGHTA and FQGTGA.

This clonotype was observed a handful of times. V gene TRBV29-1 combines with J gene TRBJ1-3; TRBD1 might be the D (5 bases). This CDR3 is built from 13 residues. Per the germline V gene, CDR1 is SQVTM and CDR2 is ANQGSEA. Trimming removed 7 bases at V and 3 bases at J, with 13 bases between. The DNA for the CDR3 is TGCAGCGCCACCCGAGGGGTTGGAAACACCATATATTTT. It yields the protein CSATRGVGNTIYF.

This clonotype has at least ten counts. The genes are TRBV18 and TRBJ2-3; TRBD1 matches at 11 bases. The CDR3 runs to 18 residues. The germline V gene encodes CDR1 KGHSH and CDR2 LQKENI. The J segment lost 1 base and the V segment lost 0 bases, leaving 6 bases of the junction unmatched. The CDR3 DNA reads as TGTGCCAGCTCACCACCCAGGACAGGGGGCGAGGGCACAGATACGCAGTATTTT. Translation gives CASSPPRTGGEGTDTQYF.

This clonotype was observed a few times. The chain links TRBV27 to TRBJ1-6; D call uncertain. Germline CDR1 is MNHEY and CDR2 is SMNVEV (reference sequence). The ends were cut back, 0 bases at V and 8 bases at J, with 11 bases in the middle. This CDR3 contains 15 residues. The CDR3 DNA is TGTGCCAGCAGTTTATCTAAATTTAACCATTCACCCCTCCACTTT. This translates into CASSLSKFNHSPLHF.

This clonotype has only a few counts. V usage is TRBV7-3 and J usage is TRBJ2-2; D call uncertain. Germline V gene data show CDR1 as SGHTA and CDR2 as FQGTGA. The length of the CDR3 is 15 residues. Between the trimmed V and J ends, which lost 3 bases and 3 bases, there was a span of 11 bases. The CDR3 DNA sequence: TGTGCCAGCAGCTTGGGTCAGTCCCACACCGGGGAGCTGTTTTTT. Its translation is CASSLGQSHTGELFF.

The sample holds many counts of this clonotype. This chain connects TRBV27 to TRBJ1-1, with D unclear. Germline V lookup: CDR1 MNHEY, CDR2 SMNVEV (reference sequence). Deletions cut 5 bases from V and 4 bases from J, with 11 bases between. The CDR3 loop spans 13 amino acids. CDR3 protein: CASSPWQSTEAFF. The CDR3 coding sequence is TGTGCCAGCAGTCCTTGGCAGAGCACTGAAGCTTTCTTT.

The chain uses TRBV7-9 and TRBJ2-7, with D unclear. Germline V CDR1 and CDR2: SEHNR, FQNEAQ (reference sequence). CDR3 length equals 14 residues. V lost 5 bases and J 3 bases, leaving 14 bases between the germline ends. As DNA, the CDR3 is TGTGCCAGCAGCCAAAGGACCGAAGACTACGAGCAGTACTTC. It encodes CASSQRTEDYEQYF.

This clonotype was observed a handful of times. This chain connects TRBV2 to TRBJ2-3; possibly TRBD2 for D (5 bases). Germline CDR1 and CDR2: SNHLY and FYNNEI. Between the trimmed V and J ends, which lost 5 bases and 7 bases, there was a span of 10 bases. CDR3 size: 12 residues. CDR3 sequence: CASSQDSHTQYF. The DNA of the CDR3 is TGTGCCAGCAGTCAGGACTCCCATACGCAGTATTTT. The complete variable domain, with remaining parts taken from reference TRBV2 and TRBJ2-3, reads EPEVTQTPSHQVTQMGQEVILRCVPISNHLYFYWYRQILGQKVEFLVSFYNNEISEKSEIFDDQFSVERPDGSNFTLKIRSTKLEDSAMYFCASSQDSHTQYFGPGTRLTVL.

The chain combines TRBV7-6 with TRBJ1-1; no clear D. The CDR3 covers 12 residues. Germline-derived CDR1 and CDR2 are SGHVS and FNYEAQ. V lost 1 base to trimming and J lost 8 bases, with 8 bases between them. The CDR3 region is CASSLVGPEAFF. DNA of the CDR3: TGTGCCAGCAGCTTAGTCGGGCCCGAAGCTTTCTTT.

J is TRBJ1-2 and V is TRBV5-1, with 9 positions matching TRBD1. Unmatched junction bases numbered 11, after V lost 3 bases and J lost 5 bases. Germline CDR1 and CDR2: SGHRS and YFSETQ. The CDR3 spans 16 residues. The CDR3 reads CASSSAGTGLGYGYTF. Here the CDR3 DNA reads TGCGCCAGCAGCTCAGCCGGGACAGGGCTTGGGTATGGCTACACCTTC. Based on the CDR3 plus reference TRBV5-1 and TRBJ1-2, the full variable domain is KAGVTQTPRYLIKTRGQQVTLSCSPISGHRSVSWYQQTPGQGLQFLFEYFSETQRNKGNFPGRFSGRQFSNSRSEMNVSTLELGDSALYLCASSSAGTGLGYGYTFGSGTRLTVV.

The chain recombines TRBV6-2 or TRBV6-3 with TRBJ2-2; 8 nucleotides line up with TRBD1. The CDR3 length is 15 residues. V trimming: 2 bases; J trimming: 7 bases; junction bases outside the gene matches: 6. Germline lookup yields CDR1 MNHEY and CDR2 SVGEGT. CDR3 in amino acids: CASSYPDRGIGELFF. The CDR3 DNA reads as TGTGCCAGCAGTTACCCCGACAGGGGAATCGGGGAGCTGTTTTTT.

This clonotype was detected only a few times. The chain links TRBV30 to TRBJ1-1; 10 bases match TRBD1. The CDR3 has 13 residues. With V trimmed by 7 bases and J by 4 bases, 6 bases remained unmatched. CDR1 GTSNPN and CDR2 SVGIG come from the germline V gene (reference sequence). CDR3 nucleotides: TGTGCCTCCGTACGGGACAGGGGCACTGAAGCTTTCTTT. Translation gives CASVRDRGTEAFF.

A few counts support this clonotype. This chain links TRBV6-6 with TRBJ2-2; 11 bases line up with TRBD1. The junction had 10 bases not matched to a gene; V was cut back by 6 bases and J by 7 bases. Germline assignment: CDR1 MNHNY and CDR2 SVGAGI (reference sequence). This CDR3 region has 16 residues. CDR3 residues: CASRREDRGLGGELFF. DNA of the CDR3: TGTGCCAGCAGACGAGAGGACAGGGGGCTCGGCGGGGAGCTGTTTTTT.

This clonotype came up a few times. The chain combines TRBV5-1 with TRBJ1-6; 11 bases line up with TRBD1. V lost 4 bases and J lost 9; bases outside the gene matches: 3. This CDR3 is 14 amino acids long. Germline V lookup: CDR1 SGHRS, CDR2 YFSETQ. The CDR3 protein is CASSHGQGASPLHF. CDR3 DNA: TGCGCCAGCAGCCATGGACAGGGGGCTTCACCCCTCCACTTT.

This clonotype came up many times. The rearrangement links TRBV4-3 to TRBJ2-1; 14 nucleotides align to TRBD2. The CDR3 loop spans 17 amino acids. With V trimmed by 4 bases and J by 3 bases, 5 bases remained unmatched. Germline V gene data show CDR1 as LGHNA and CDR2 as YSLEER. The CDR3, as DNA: TGCGCCAGCAGCCTGACTAGCGGGGGGGGTTTCTACAATGAGCAGTTCTTC. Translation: CASSLTSGGGFYNEQFF.

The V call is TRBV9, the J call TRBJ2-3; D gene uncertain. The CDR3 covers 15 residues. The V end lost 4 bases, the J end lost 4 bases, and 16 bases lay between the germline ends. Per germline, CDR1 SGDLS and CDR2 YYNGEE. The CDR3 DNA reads TGTGCCAGCAGCCCATCCCCCGACCTAGCAGATACGCAGTATTTT. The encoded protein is CASSPSPDLADTQYF. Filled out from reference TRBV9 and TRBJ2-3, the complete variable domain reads DSGVTQTPKHLITATGQRVTLRCSPRSGDLSVYWYQQSLDQGLQFLIQYYNGEERAKGNILERFSAQQFPDLHSELNLSSLELGDSALYFCASSPSPDLADTQYFGPGTRLTVL.

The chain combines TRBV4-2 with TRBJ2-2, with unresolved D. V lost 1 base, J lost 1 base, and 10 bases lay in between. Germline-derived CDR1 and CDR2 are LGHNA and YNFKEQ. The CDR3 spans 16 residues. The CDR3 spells CASSQGHRENTGELFF. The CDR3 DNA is TGTGCCAGCAGCCAAGGGCACAGAGAGAACACCGGGGAGCTGTTTTTT.

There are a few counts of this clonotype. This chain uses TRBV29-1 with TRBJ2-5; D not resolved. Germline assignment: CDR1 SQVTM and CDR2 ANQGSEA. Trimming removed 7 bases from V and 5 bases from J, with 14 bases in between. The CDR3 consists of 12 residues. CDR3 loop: CSATRGSETQYF. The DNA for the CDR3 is TGCAGCGCCACCCGAGGCTCGGAGACCCAGTACTTC. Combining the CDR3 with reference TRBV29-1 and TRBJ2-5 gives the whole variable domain SAVISQKPSRDICQRGTSLTIQCQVDSQVTMMFWYRQQPGQSLTLIATANQGSEATYESGFVIDKFPISRPNLTFSTLTVSNMSPEDSSIYLCSATRGSETQYFGPGTRLLVL.

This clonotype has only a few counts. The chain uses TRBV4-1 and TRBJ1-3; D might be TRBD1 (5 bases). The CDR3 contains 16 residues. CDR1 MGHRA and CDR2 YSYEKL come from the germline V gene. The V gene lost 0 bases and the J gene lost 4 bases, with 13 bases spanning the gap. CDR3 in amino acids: CASSQEERGEGNTIYF. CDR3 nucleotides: TGCGCCAGCAGCCAAGAAGAGAGAGGGGAAGGAAACACCATATATTTT.

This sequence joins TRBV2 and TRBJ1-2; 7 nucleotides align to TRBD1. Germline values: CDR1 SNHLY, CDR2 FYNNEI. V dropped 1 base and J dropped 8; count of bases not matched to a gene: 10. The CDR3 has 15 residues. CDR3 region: CASSEGQGDLFGYTF. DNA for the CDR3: TGTGCCAGCAGTGAAGGGCAGGGGGATTTGTTCGGCTACACCTTC.

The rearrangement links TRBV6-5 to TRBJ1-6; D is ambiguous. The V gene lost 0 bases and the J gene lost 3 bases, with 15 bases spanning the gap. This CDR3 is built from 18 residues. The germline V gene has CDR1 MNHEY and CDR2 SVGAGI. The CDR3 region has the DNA TGTGCCAGCAGTTACTCTCCAATCCGATCCTACTATAATTCACCCCTCCACTTT. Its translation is CASSYSPIRSYYNSPLHF.

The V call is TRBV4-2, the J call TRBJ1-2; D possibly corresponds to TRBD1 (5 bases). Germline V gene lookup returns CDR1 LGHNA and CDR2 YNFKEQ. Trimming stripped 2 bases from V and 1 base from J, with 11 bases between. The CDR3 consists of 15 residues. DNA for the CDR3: TGTGCCAGCAGCCAACCGACAGTCCTTAACTATGGCTACACCTTC. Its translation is CASSQPTVLNYGYTF.

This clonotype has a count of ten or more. The CDR3 loop reads CASSATHETQYF. CDR3 bases: TGTGCCAGCTCCGCTACGCATGAGACCCAGTACTTC. V usage is TRBV6-2 or TRBV6-3 and J usage is TRBJ2-5, with D uncertain. This CDR3 region has 12 residues. Germline assignment: CDR1 MNHEY and CDR2 SVGEGT. Trimming shortened V by 8 bases and J by 5 bases, and 12 bases separated the two germline ends.